This T cell receptor beta chain was captured by sequencing in a study of control samples from healthy donors and cancer patients. Sequencing was performed with immunoSEQ multiplex PCR; in TCRdb, only in-frame clones are kept and a portion is missing. The sample comprises 90,000 to 100,000 clones, around 80% of which are singletons, and under 12% rests with the top ten. The ends were cut back, 2 bases at V and 2 bases at J, with 7 bases in the middle. Germline-derived CDR1 and CDR2 are SGHKS and YYEKEE (reference sequence). CDR3 length: 14 amino acids. The sample consisted of blood. The clonotype was recovered from a young woman in good health. This sequence joins TRBV5-5 and TRBJ2-2; D unclear. The CDR3 DNA reads as TGTGCCAGCAGCTTTTACTCAAACACCGGGGAGCTGTTTTTT. It is translated as CASSFYSNTGELFF. Filled out from reference TRBV5-5 and TRBJ2-2, the complete variable domain reads DAGVTQSPTHLIKTRGQQVTLRCSPISGHKSVSWYQQVLGQGPQFIFQYYEKEERGRGNFPDRFSARQFPNYSSELNVNALLLGDSALYLCASSFYSNTGELFFGEGSRLTVL.